These T cell receptor beta chains were read from a single sample in a study of glioma-infiltrating T cells. TCRdb fed the multiplex PCR reads into MiXCR, producing one record per CDR3 protein. The profile shows roughly 100,000 distinct CDR3 sequences, about 30% of them singletons. The sequenced sample consisted of glioma tissue, nonneoplastic brain tissue, or PBMCs (not recorded which). All receptors come from a human donor with low-grade glioma or glioblastoma, undergoing nonglioma brain surgery, or in good health (not recorded which). CDR3s leave out the opening cysteine and the closing phenylalanine or tryptophan. D genes are given only for firm matches. A clone size is listed for some rows: how often the clone was seen (once, few, many), or a class if it is expanded.

j_gene	d_gene	abundance	v_gene	CDR3aa
TRBJ2-2	.	few	TRBV7-9	ASNRQNTGELF
TRBJ2-7	TRBD1	many	TRBV27	ASSGALRQGRFYEQY
TRBJ1-2	TRBD1	.	TRBV2	VSRVQGTGGYT
TRBJ2-7	.	many	TRBV20-1	SAREVLGNLNEQY
TRBJ2-1	.	.	TRBV5-1	ASSFQGPDEQF
TRBJ2-7	TRBD2	many	TRBV20-1	SASARGGTSGGSSYEQY
TRBJ1-5	.	many	TRBV6-1	ASSPRSNQPQH
TRBJ1-1	TRBD1	many	TRBV2	ASSENRDRGQRSTEAF
TRBJ2-1	.	many	TRBV4-3	ASSQDQGILQF
TRBJ1-1	.	.	TRBV28	ASSLYGGNTEAF
TRBJ1-3	.	many	TRBV7-2	ASSAYTSGNTIY
TRBJ2-1	.	.	TRBV19	ASSIGLLDEQF
TRBJ2-3	.	.	TRBV5-6	ASSLVVGTDTQY
TRBJ2-3	.	many	TRBV6-1	ASRDISDTQY
TRBJ2-2	.	.	TRBV29-1	SPTTENTGELF
TRBJ1-6	.	many	TRBV7-2	ASNHRVSSYNSPLH
TRBJ1-3	.	few	TRBV12-5	ASGFNVGGKVGNTIY
TRBJ1-2	.	many	TRBV28	ASSFRDYYGYT
TRBJ1-1	.	few	TRBV11-3	ASSARDTEAF
TRBJ2-3	.	many	TRBV6-1	ASSRGGQRDTQY
TRBJ2-3	.	many	TRBV6-1	ASSFRLGPTQY
TRBJ1-5	.	many	TRBV14	ASSQARYSNQPQH
TRBJ1-1	.	many	TRBV7-6	ASSLQTGNTEAF
TRBJ1-5	TRBD1	many	TRBV20-1	SARGQLNQPQH
TRBJ2-1	TRBD1	.	TRBV5-6	ASSLEVGQAAHNEQF
TRBJ2-1	.	few	TRBV18	ASSPRIDEQF
TRBJ1-5	TRBD1	few	TRBV18	ASSPGQGHQPQH
TRBJ1-4	.	.	TRBV12-3/TRBV12-4	ASSFTGEKLF
TRBJ1-1	.	many	TRBV29-1	SVVNGGNTEAF
TRBJ1-2	TRBD1	many	TRBV20-1	SAGQGASGYT
TRBJ1-2	.	few	TRBV19	ASSIAGSLGYGYT
TRBJ2-5	TRBD1	.	TRBV7-9	ASSLGQTYQETQY
TRBJ2-3	TRBD2	.	TRBV20-1	TGLVADTQY
TRBJ1-5	.	few	TRBV5-6	ASSLTGSHHQPQH
TRBJ2-7	.	.	TRBV5-4	ASSLSPGVSDEQY
TRBJ2-1	TRBD1	many	TRBV19	ASSIRDSSNNEQF
TRBJ1-2	.	.	TRBV12-5	ASGFMTQQRGYT